These 18 T cell receptor beta chains came from one sample sequenced in a study of blood T cells in healthy people across ages. A second PCR, run for about 6 to 12 cycles, used a sample-barcoded 5' primer plus a J-beta primer mix. Using its own MiXCR run on the 5' RACE reads, TCRdb lists one record per CDR3 protein. The sample shows about 900,000 distinct CDR3 sequences, roughly 43% of them seen only once. The sample was blood. Receptor source: a man aged 25-40 years in good health.

There are a few counts of this clonotype. This chain uses TRBV6-1 with TRBJ2-3, with a tentative D call TRBD2 (6 bases). Germline V CDR1 and CDR2: MNHNS, SASEGT. The V gene lost 2 bases and the J gene lost 5 bases, with 20 bases spanning the gap. This CDR3 comprises 17 residues. In nucleotides, the CDR3 is TGTGCCAGCAGTGAATCGCGTATGGGACTTAATATAGATACGCAGTATTTT. It is translated as CASSESRMGLNIDTQYF.

The chain combines TRBV29-1 with TRBJ2-3, with TRBD2 as a possible D gene (6 bases). V lost 8 bases and J lost 7, with 19 bases in between. Germline V lookup: CDR1 SQVTM, CDR2 ANQGSEA. This CDR3 has 13 residues. CDR3 DNA sequence: TGCAGCTCCTTGGGGGGAGCCATCAATACGCAGTATTTT. Translation gives CSSLGGAINTQYF.

This chain uses TRBV9 with TRBJ2-5, with 7 positions matching TRBD2. V was clipped by 0 bases and J by 7 bases; unmatched bases: 0. The CDR3 runs to 12 residues. Germline loops: CDR1 SGDLS, CDR2 YYNGEE. CDR3 sequence reads: CASSVGEGTQYF. CDR3 DNA sequence: TGTGCCAGCAGCGTAGGGGAGGGGACCCAGTACTTC.

The chain has TRBV6-2 or TRBV6-3 and TRBJ1-5, with TRBD1 identical over 7 bases. The CDR3 runs to 17 residues. Germline lookup yields CDR1 MNHEY and CDR2 SVGEGT. Trimming at V came to 5 bases and at J to 4 bases, leaving 14 bases not matched to a gene. In DNA, the CDR3 is TGTGCCAGCAGTCCTGACAGGGATCTTTCTTGGAATCAGCCCCAGCATTTT. It translates to CASSPDRDLSWNQPQHF.

This clonotype was seen only a few times. The chain employs TRBV4-1 and TRBJ1-4, with TRBD1 as a possible D gene (5 bases). Trimming left V 1 base short and J 5 bases short, with 11 bases between. The CDR3 runs to 15 residues. Germline V gene sequence: CDR1 MGHRA, CDR2 YSYEKL. CDR3 residues: CASSQVEGNNEKLFF. The CDR3 bases are TGCGCCAGCAGCCAAGTAGAGGGGAACAATGAAAAACTGTTTTTT.

The rearrangement joins TRBV4-1 to TRBJ1-2, with D perhaps matching TRBD1 (6 bases). The germline V and J ends were trimmed by 2 bases and 0 bases, with 10 bases remaining between them. The germline V gene encodes CDR1 MGHRA and CDR2 YSYEKL. CDR3 length: 15 residues. Written as DNA, the CDR3 is TGCGCCAGCAGCCAAACCGACAGGTCTAACTATGGCTACACCTTC. This codes for CASSQTDRSNYGYTF.

The chain is built from TRBV27 and TRBJ2-2; 7 bases map to TRBD2. V trimming: 4 bases; J trimming: 6 bases; junction bases outside the gene matches: 14. Germline V gene lookup returns CDR1 MNHEY and CDR2 SMNVEV (reference sequence). The CDR3 is made up of 17 amino acids. CDR3 loop: CASSSVLADLRSGELFF. DNA of the CDR3: TGTGCCAGCAGTTCCGTCCTAGCGGACTTACGGTCCGGGGAGCTGTTTTTT.

This clonotype was recorded once. The chain recombines TRBV25-1 with TRBJ2-7; TRBD1 matches at 8 bases. The CDR3 is 15 amino acids. Germline-derived CDR1 and CDR2 are MGHDK and SYGVNS. V lost 4 bases and J lost 1; bases outside the gene matches: 6. The CDR3 reads CASSGRTGTSYEQYF. DNA of the CDR3: TGTGCCAGCAGTGGTCGGACAGGGACGTCCTACGAGCAGTACTTC.

This clonotype occurred a few times. The chain links TRBV5-6 to TRBJ2-1; D not resolved. This CDR3 has 16 amino acids. Germline V gene lookup returns CDR1 SGHDT and CDR2 YYEEEE. V was shortened by 4 bases and J by 0 bases, with 14 bases between the two germline ends. CDR3 sequence reads: CASSPDLGSSYNEQFF. The CDR3 region has the DNA TGTGCCAGCAGCCCGGATCTCGGCAGCTCCTACAATGAGCAGTTCTTC.

The V call is TRBV5-1, the J call TRBJ1-5; D gene unclear. There are 15 residues in the CDR3. V was clipped by 1 base and J by 3 bases, with 11 bases between them. CDR1 SGHRS and CDR2 YFSETQ come from the germline V gene. The CDR3 spells CASSLSIGPNQPQHF. CDR3 coding DNA: TGCGCCAGCAGCTTGTCTATAGGGCCCAATCAGCCCCAGCATTTT.

A few counts support this clonotype. The chain uses TRBV6-5 and TRBJ2-1; weak D call: TRBD1 (7 bases). Between the trimmed V and J ends, which lost 6 bases and 4 bases, there was a span of 16 bases. Germline assignment: CDR1 MNHEY and CDR2 SVGAGI. The CDR3 totals 15 residues. In DNA form, the CDR3 reads TGTGCCAGCAGCCATACTGCGGGACAGTACAATGAGCAGTTCTTC. Translation: CASSHTAGQYNEQFF.

This clonotype has more than one count but fewer than ten. The chain couples TRBV12-1 to TRBJ2-1; TRBD2 reflects the table's D call only, with no check against the DNA. TRBV12-1 is recorded as a pseudogene. The CDR3 totals 16 residues. CDR3 nucleotides: TGTGCCAGCAGACGGACTAGCGGGGCTACCTACAATGAGCAGTTCTTC. Protein sequence: CASRRTSGATYNEQFF.

The J gene is TRBJ2-3, the V gene TRBV5-1; 7 bases agree with TRBD2. Germline-derived CDR1 and CDR2 are SGHRS and YFSETQ. Trimming cost V 0 bases and J 0 bases; bases outside gene matches: 10. The CDR3 length is 18 residues. CDR3 sequence (DNA): TGCGCCAGCAGCTTGGAAGGGGCAGCGGGGCTAAGCACAGATACGCAGTATTTT. This gives the protein CASSLEGAAGLSTDTQYF.

This clonotype occurred a few times. The J gene is TRBJ2-6, the V gene TRBV20-1; a weak D match, TRBD1 (6 bases). V was shortened by 0 bases and J by 4 bases, with 16 bases between the two germline ends. The germline V gene has CDR1 DFQATT and CDR2 SNEGSKA (reference sequence). The CDR3 consists of 17 residues. CDR3 loop: CSARDLDSSPGANVLTF. DNA of the CDR3: TGCAGTGCTAGAGACTTGGACAGCTCTCCGGGGGCCAACGTCCTGACTTTC.

V and J are TRBV6-6 and TRBJ2-7; 9 bases map to TRBD2. Trimming cost V 0 bases and J 2 bases; bases outside gene matches: 5. Germline CDR1 MNHNY, CDR2 SVGAGI (reference sequence). The CDR3 spans 16 residues. The CDR3 sequence: CASSYSRAGGAYEQYF. CDR3 coding DNA: TGTGCCAGCAGTTACTCCCGGGCGGGAGGGGCCTACGAGCAGTACTTC.

The chain carries TRBV27 and TRBJ2-7, with D perhaps TRBD1 (5 bases). Germline assignment: CDR1 MNHEY and CDR2 SMNVEV (reference sequence). Between the trimmed V and J ends, which lost 3 bases and 2 bases, there was a span of 14 bases. The CDR3 runs 15 residues. CDR3 region: CASSFVPGQPYEQYF. The CDR3 DNA follows: TGTGCCAGCAGTTTTGTCCCAGGGCAACCCTACGAGCAGTACTTC.

This clonotype came up a few times. V usage is TRBV12-3 or TRBV12-4 and J usage is TRBJ1-6; 8 nucleotides match TRBD1. The CDR3 length is 15 residues. The ends lost 5 bases at V and 6 bases at J; junction bases unmatched: 6. This CDR3 reads CASSLGTGANSPLHF. DNA of the CDR3: TGTGCCAGCAGTCTCGGGACAGGCGCTAATTCACCCCTCCACTTT.

This clonotype was observed at least ten times. The J gene is TRBJ1-2, the V gene TRBV28; unclear D gene. This CDR3 spans 11 amino acids. V was pared by 5 bases and J by 8 bases, with 9 bases between. Per the germline V gene, CDR1 is MDHEN and CDR2 is SYDVKM. Here the CDR3 reads CASSGGEGYTF. The DNA of the CDR3 is TGTGCCAGCAGTGGCGGGGAAGGCTACACCTTC.